This T cell receptor beta chain was obtained from a study of OX40 agonist ivuxolimab in advanced cancers. Overall study: It was permissible to have had prior anti-PD-1, anti-PD-L1 or anti-CTLA-4 therapy, and around 40% had some.

Using immunoSEQ multiplex PCR, the repertoire was profiled, and TCRdb retains in-frame clones only, with some absent. The repertoire holds over 60,000 clones, with less than 85% as singletons. This CDR3 is 16 amino acids long. Germline CDR1 is KGHSH and CDR2 is LQKENI. J lost 5 bases, V lost 3 bases, and 11 bases had no gene match. Sequences were derived from CD4+ or CD8+ T cells sorted from blood, sampled in a trial of the OX40 agonist ivuxolimab. The rearrangement links TRBV18 to TRBJ2-5; 8 positions agree with TRBD1. This sequence originates from an adult with an advanced solid tumor such as melanoma, head and neck, liver or kidney cancer. CDR3 region: CASSPALTGTGETQYF. For the CDR3, the DNA is TGTGCCAGCTCACCGGCCCTTACGGGGACAGGTGAGACCCAGTACTTC. Looking up the rest from reference TRBV18 and TRBJ2-5 gives the full variable domain: NAGVMQNPRHLVRRRGQEARLRCSPMKGHSHVYWYRQLPEEGLKFMVYLQKENIIDESGMPKERFSAEFPKEGPSILRIQQVVRGDSAAYFCASSPALTGTGETQYFGPGTRLLVL.